These 10 T cell receptor beta chains share one sample of origin, sequenced in a study of blood T cells in healthy people across ages. Through a sample-barcoded 5' primer and a J-beta primer mix, a second PCR was run for roughly 6 to 12 cycles. TCRdb analysed the 5' RACE reads with MiXCR anew, one entry per CDR3 protein. The sample includes about 1,500,000 distinct CDR3 sequences, around two fifths of them seen just once. Sequenced: blood. Receptor source: a woman between 18 and 29 years old in good health.

The chain carries TRBV5-1 and TRBJ1-2; unclear D gene. Germline V CDR1 and CDR2: SGHRS, YFSETQ. The ends were cut back, 4 bases at V and 4 bases at J, with 20 bases in the middle. The CDR3 is 16 residues long. CDR3 in amino acids: CASSQTSGSQPYGYTF. The CDR3, as DNA: TGCGCCAGCAGCCAGACCTCCGGGAGCCAGCCCTATGGCTACACCTTC.

This clonotype showed up just a few times. V is TRBV7-2 and J is TRBJ1-2; D unresolved. This CDR3 spans 13 amino acids. V dropped 2 bases and J dropped 5 bases, with 9 bases sitting between them. In germline, CDR1 is SGHTA, CDR2 FQGNSA. CDR3 DNA: TGTGCCAGCAGCTTACCTGGGGATTATGGCTACACCTTC. As protein: CASSLPGDYGYTF.

This chain connects TRBV27 to TRBJ2-7; D perhaps matches TRBD1 (6 bases). V was cut by 3 bases and J by 12 bases, with 15 bases left in between. CDR1 is MNHEY and CDR2 is SMNVEV in the germline V gene (reference sequence). This CDR3 is built from 12 residues. The CDR3 loop reads CASSFHPGVWYF. DNA for the CDR3: TGTGCCAGCAGTTTTCATCCAGGGGTTTGGTACTTC.

The chain uses TRBV12-3 or TRBV12-4 and TRBJ1-5, with D maybe TRBD1 (5 bases). The CDR3 has 15 residues. The V gene lost 6 bases and the J gene lost 5 bases, with 17 bases spanning the gap. CDR3 bases: TGTGCCAGCAGCCCTCTGGGGGGGGGGGATCAGCCCCAGCATTTT. It is translated as CASSPLGGGDQPQHF.

The chain carries TRBV10-3 and TRBJ2-7; 12 positions agree with TRBD2. The V gene's germline CDR1 is ENHRY and CDR2 SYGVKD. The CDR3 extends over 16 amino acids. After removal of 5 bases from V and 7 bases from J, the junction contained 12 bases not matched to a gene. The CDR3 DNA is TGTGCCATCAGTATCCCTAGCGGGGGGGCGTACAATGAGCAGTACTTC. Its protein product is CAISIPSGGAYNEQYF.

This rearrangement joins TRBV6-1 to TRBJ2-1; D remains unclear. The CDR3 contains 13 residues. Germline assignment: CDR1 MNHNS and CDR2 SASEGT. Trimming shortened V by 2 bases and J by 6 bases, and 8 bases separated the two germline ends. DNA for the CDR3: TGTGCCAGCAGTGAACCTGGGCGCAATGAGCAGTTCTTC. Translating gives CASSEPGRNEQFF.

The chain's CDR3 is CASSIGTEAKNIQYF. Written as DNA, the CDR3 is TGTGCCAGTAGTATAGGAACAGAAGCCAAAAACATTCAGTACTTC. J is TRBJ2-4 and V is TRBV19; D ambiguous. The CDR3 consists of 15 residues. Germline values: CDR1 LNHDA, CDR2 SQIVND (reference sequence). V was trimmed by 1 base and J by 0 bases, leaving 7 bases between them.

The V call is TRBV20-1, the J call TRBJ2-3, with TRBD2 matching over 12 bases. CDR3 length equals 16 residues. Trimming removed 2 bases from V and 0 bases from J; junction bases left unmatched: 3. CDR1 and CDR2 from the germline V gene are DFQATT and SNEGSKA (reference sequence). This CDR3 is CSARRTSGASTDTQYF. Written as DNA, the CDR3 is TGCAGTGCTAGAAGGACTAGCGGGGCTAGCACAGATACGCAGTATTTT.

The gene calls are TRBV6-1 and TRBJ2-3; D remains unclear. V lost 7 bases to trimming and J lost 5 bases, with 13 bases between them. Germline CDR1 reads MNHNS; CDR2 reads SASEGT. This CDR3 region has 13 residues. The CDR3 DNA is TGTGCCAGCAATACAGCAGTTCTAGATACGCAGTATTTT. This encodes CASNTAVLDTQYF.

The chain uses TRBV30 and TRBJ2-4, with D perhaps given as TRBD1 or TRBD2 (7 bases each). Deletions cut 1 base from V and 7 bases from J, with 17 bases between. The CDR3 runs to 15 residues. CDR1 and CDR2 (germline): GTSNPN, SVGIG (reference sequence). In DNA, the CDR3 is TGTGCCTGGAGTGAGGGCGCAGGGGGAGGGAACATTCAGTACTTC. Its protein product is CAWSEGAGGGNIQYF.